This T cell receptor (beta chain) is from a study of blood T cell repertoires in COVID-19. Germline values: CDR1 SGHRS, CDR2 YFSETQ. The CDR3 is 12 residues long. V lost 7 bases and J lost 3, with 8 bases in between. Per the authors' pipeline: Estimation of nucleated cell counts was performed using reference gene primer amplification. Some clones are missing from TCRdb's copy, which holds only in-frame ones; the method was immunoSEQ multiplex PCR. V, J and clone size were drawn from that table, and D and trimming were deduced from the DNA. The table lists hundreds of thousands of clones, 90% of them singletons.

The J gene is TRBJ2-1, the V gene TRBV5-1, with D possibly TRBD1 on 6 matching bases. The TCR was taken from a woman aged 18-35 years with acute or convalescent COVID-19. Sequenced: peripheral blood. CDR3 region: CASGGRYNEQFF. Here the CDR3 DNA reads TGCGCCAGCGGGGGCCGCTACAATGAGCAGTTCTTC.